The 5 T cell receptor beta chains below come from one sample, sequenced in a study of beta chain features in type 1 diabetes. Their recognized antigens are unknown. Expressed TCRB transcripts got sequenced, as all isolated RNA was reverse transcribed. Assay: immunoSEQ multiplex PCR; the TCRdb copy retains only in-frame clones and omits some. Of some 15,000 clones in the sample, roughly three quarters were seen once. Whole-study results and caveats: All four CD4+ subsets of Type 1 diabetes patients contained TCRB CDR3s that were moderately but significantly shorter.

Sequencing was performed on stem cell memory CD4+ T cells from blood. These receptors all stem from a man younger than 45 with type 1 diabetes.

The chain combines TRBV23-1 with TRBJ2-1; TRBD1 is a possible D gene (7 bases). TRBV23-1 is an ORF, and what it does is uncertain. V gave up 8 bases and J gave up 7 bases, with 18 bases separating them. The CDR3 length is 14 residues. The CDR3 reads CASPLGRGDNEQFF. The CDR3, as DNA: TGCGCCAGCCCCCTCGGCAGGGGGGATAATGAGCAGTTCTTC.

The J gene is TRBJ1-5, the V gene TRBV7-9; 7 bases align to TRBD1. The CDR3 runs 13 residues. From germline, CDR1 is SEHNR and CDR2 FQNEAQ (reference sequence). V shed 3 bases and J 5 bases; nucleotides not matched to a gene: 1. In DNA form, the CDR3 reads TGTGCCAGCAGCTTTGGACAGGATCAGCCCCAGCATTTT. As protein: CASSFGQDQPQHF.

This chain joins TRBV7-9 and TRBJ2-2; 7 nucleotides match TRBD1. V shed 7 bases and J 6 bases; nucleotides not matched to a gene: 8. The CDR3 consists of 14 residues. Germline CDR1 SEHNR, CDR2 FQNEAQ (reference sequence). The CDR3 is CASNKLTGPGELFF. CDR3 sequence (DNA): TGTGCCAGCAACAAACTGACAGGGCCCGGGGAGCTGTTTTTT.

The chain recombines TRBV5-6 with TRBJ2-2; D is uncertain. The CDR3 has 12 residues. CDR1 SGHDT and CDR2 YYEEEE come from the germline V gene. V was pared by 4 bases and J by 5 bases, with 6 bases between. The CDR3 region is CASSATTGELFF. Here the CDR3 DNA reads TGTGCCAGCAGCGCGACTACCGGGGAGCTGTTTTTT.

The chain recombines TRBV19 with TRBJ2-5; D may be TRBD2 (6 bases). The germline V gene has CDR1 LNHDA and CDR2 SQIVND (reference sequence). V was pared by 2 bases and J by 1 base, with 17 bases between. The CDR3 runs 17 residues. The CDR3: CASSINRPGTGQETQYF. The CDR3 nucleotides are TGTGCCAGTAGTATAAATAGACCCGGGACTGGCCAAGAGACCCAGTACTTC. Drawing the rest from reference TRBV19 and TRBJ2-5, the complete variable domain is DGGITQSPKYLFRKEGQNVTLSCEQNLNHDAMYWYRQDPGQGLRLIYYSQIVNDFQKGDIAEGYSVSREKKESFPLTVTSAQKNPTAFYLCASSINRPGTGQETQYFGPGTRLLVL.